These 16 T cell receptor beta chains were all obtained from the same sample, sequenced in a study of cytomegalovirus exposure and HLA in healthy donors. 60 Vbeta and 13 Jbeta primers were used in PCR. This table comes from immunoSEQ multiplex PCR, and its TCRdb copy is limited to in-frame clones, with some not included. The top ten clones hold 1.6% of a sample with about 150,000 clones, around 67% of them seen once. Sample: PBMCs. The source of these receptors is a woman aged 18-29 years in good health and CMV-seronegative.

The chain links TRBV6-6 to TRBJ1-2; TRBD1 agrees at 9 bases. Trimming cost V 5 bases and J 8 bases; bases outside gene matches: 6. The CDR3 covers 13 residues. From germline, CDR1 is MNHNY and CDR2 SVGAGI (reference sequence). The CDR3, as DNA: TGTGCCAGCAGTCGTCGGACAGGGGAAGGCTACACCTTC. This sequence encodes CASSRRTGEGYTF.

This clone has just a few counts. This chain links TRBV7-2 with TRBJ2-3; D perhaps matches TRBD2 (6 bases). This CDR3 has 18 amino acids. Germline-derived CDR1 and CDR2 are SGHTA and FQGNSA. The germline V and J ends were trimmed by 5 bases and 0 bases, with 21 bases remaining between them. The chain's CDR3 is CASSIREKRHTSTDTQYF. The CDR3 DNA follows: TGTGCCAGCAGCATCCGGGAGAAAAGACACACTAGCACAGATACGCAGTATTTT.

The chain uses TRBV27 and TRBJ1-6; maybe TRBD1 (6 bases). The CDR3 runs to 16 residues. V was trimmed by 4 bases and J by 6 bases, leaving 16 bases between them. Germline V CDR1 and CDR2: MNHEY, SMNVEV (reference sequence). The CDR3 DNA follows: TGTGCCAGCAGTTCCCTCGGGGGGGGCCTTAATTCACCCCTCCACTTT. Its translation: CASSSLGGGLNSPLHF.

The chain carries TRBV5-8 and TRBJ1-1; possibly TRBD1 for D (6 bases). Germline V gene sequence: CDR1 SGHTS, CDR2 YDEGEE. Trimming shortened V by 4 bases and J by 1 base, and 14 bases separated the two germline ends. CDR3 size: 15 residues. The CDR3 loop reads CASSESLDRNTEAFF. The CDR3 region has the DNA TGTGCCAGCAGCGAATCCCTGGACAGGAACACTGAAGCTTTCTTT.

V is TRBV28 and J is TRBJ1-2, with 9 positions matching TRBD1. Germline CDR1 reads MDHEN; CDR2 reads SYDVKM. Unmatched junction bases numbered 5, after V lost 3 bases and J lost 3 bases. The CDR3 covers 15 residues. This chain's CDR3 is CASSFWDREHYGYTF. The CDR3 DNA sequence: TGTGCCAGCAGTTTTTGGGACAGGGAACACTATGGCTACACCTTC.

The chain carries TRBV25-1 and TRBJ1-2; 10 bases are shared with TRBD1. The germline gives CDR1 MGHDK, CDR2 SYGVNS. V shed 5 bases, J shed 4 bases, and the junction held 7 bases outside the gene matches. The CDR3 has 15 residues. For the CDR3, the DNA is TGTGCCAGCAGTACTCAGGACAGGGGGTTCTATGGCTACACCTTC. Translating gives CASSTQDRGFYGYTF.

This clone occurred a few times. The V call is TRBV11-2, the J call TRBJ2-5; the D is unclear. V lost 5 bases and J 4 bases, leaving 23 bases between the germline ends. The CDR3 is made up of 17 amino acids. CDR1 and CDR2 (germline): SGHAT, FQNNGV. This CDR3 reads CASSSPILGRFLETQYF. CDR3 nucleotide sequence: TGTGCCAGCAGCAGCCCAATCTTAGGCAGGTTTTTAGAGACCCAGTACTTC.

The chain combines TRBV5-1 with TRBJ2-1; 8 bases line up with TRBD1. This CDR3 is built from 15 residues. Germline-derived CDR1 and CDR2 are SGHRS and YFSETQ. V was clipped by 1 base and J by 6 bases; unmatched bases: 6. This CDR3 is CASSLLVTGGNEQFF. CDR3 DNA: TGCGCCAGCAGCTTGTTGGTCACAGGGGGCAATGAGCAGTTCTTC.

This clone was observed a few times. V is TRBV27 and J is TRBJ2-1, with 9 bases that match TRBD1. This CDR3 region has 16 residues. V lost 5 bases to trimming and J lost 3 bases; unmatched junction nucleotides: 8. Per germline, CDR1 MNHEY and CDR2 SMNVEV (reference sequence). In DNA, the CDR3 is TGTGCCAGCAGTAGAGAACAGGGGGCGGTCTACAATGAGCAGTTCTTC. It yields the protein CASSREQGAVYNEQFF.

J is TRBJ1-1 and V is TRBV7-6; TRBD1 is a possible D gene (6 bases). The V and J ends lost 4 bases and 7 bases respectively, with 16 bases between them. The CDR3 length is 14 residues. CDR1 is SGHVS and CDR2 is FNYEAQ in the germline V gene. DNA for the CDR3: TGTGCCAGCAGCTCGGACCCTCGAGGGGGTGAAGCTTTCTTT. Translating it yields CASSSDPRGGEAFF.

This chain joins TRBV11-3 and TRBJ1-1, with 7 bases lining up with TRBD1. The junction had 10 bases not matched to a gene; V was cut back by 2 bases and J by 7 bases. In germline, CDR1 is SGHNT, CDR2 YENEEA. This CDR3 has 15 amino acids. CDR3 protein: CASSLQGVALIEAFF. The DNA of the CDR3 is TGTGCCAGCAGCTTACAGGGGGTAGCCTTGATTGAAGCTTTCTTT.

The chain is built from TRBV6-6 and TRBJ2-3; weak D call: TRBD1 (5 bases). CDR3 length equals 13 residues. CDR1 is MNHNY and CDR2 is SVGAGI in the germline V gene (reference sequence). With 7 bases removed from V and 4 bases from J, the gap between germline ends came to 12 bases. DNA of the CDR3: TGTGCCAGCAATGGGGCCCGGTCAGATACGCAGTATTTT. Its protein product is CASNGARSDTQYF.

The chain is built from TRBV4-3 and TRBJ1-6; weak D call: TRBD1 (5 bases). CDR1 is LGHNA, CDR2 YSLEER, per germline. V gave up 0 bases and J gave up 2 bases, with 14 bases separating them. This CDR3 comprises 18 residues. The CDR3 nucleotides read TGCGCCAGCAGCCAAGATCTGGGAGGACATACCTATAATTCACCCCTCCACTTT. Protein: CASSQDLGGHTYNSPLHF.

V is TRBV9 and J is TRBJ1-5, with TRBD1 as a possible D gene (6 bases). Germline V CDR1 and CDR2: SGDLS, YYNGEE. CDR3 size: 13 residues. V dropped 4 bases and J dropped 9 bases, with 14 bases sitting between them. CDR3 protein: CASSPGQTGPQHF. The CDR3 DNA reads TGTGCCAGCAGCCCAGGACAGACGGGGCCCCAGCATTTT.

The gene calls are TRBV15 and TRBJ2-1, with D perhaps matching TRBD1 (5 bases). Germline V gene lookup returns CDR1 LNHNV and CDR2 YYDKDF (reference sequence). This CDR3 is 14 amino acids long. The germline V and J ends were trimmed by 2 bases and 4 bases, with 9 bases remaining between them. For the CDR3, the DNA is TGTGCCACCAGCAGATCTCCAGGGTACAATGAGCAGTTCTTC. Its protein is CATSRSPGYNEQFF.

V gene TRBV11-3 combines with J gene TRBJ2-5; D ambiguous. From germline, CDR1 is SGHNT and CDR2 YENEEA. The CDR3 has 16 residues. The ends were cut back, 1 base at V and 0 bases at J, with 12 bases in the middle. The CDR3 protein is CASSLGSNRYQETQYF. The CDR3 bases are TGTGCCAGCAGCTTAGGGTCCAATAGATACCAAGAGACCCAGTACTTC.